Below, 3 T cell receptor beta chains from the same sample are listed, as sequenced in a study of T-cell reconstitution after alpha-beta-depleted transplantation in children. The TCRbeta library incorporated unique molecular identifiers. TCRdb re-called the PCR reads with MiXCR, one entry per CDR3 protein. Here the sample spans approximately 350,000 distinct CDR3 sequences, 13% being singletons. The sequencing here drew on PBMCs, taken from the stem cell graft. The receptors derive from a human donor who donated a stem cell graft to a child with Fanconi anemia.

This clonotype was found many times. The chain is built from TRBV20-1 and TRBJ1-1; perhaps TRBD1 as D (5 bases). CDR3 length: 13 residues. V lost 6 bases and J lost 1, with 12 bases in between. CDR1 and CDR2 from the germline V gene are DFQATT and SNEGSKA (reference sequence). CDR3 sequence: CSAGASRNTEAFF. For the CDR3, the DNA is TGCAGTGCAGGGGCCAGCCGGAACACTGAAGCTTTCTTT.

The genes are TRBV7-2 and TRBJ1-5; D call uncertain. V dropped 5 bases and J dropped 2 bases, with 10 bases sitting between them. In germline, CDR1 is SGHTA, CDR2 FQGNSA. The CDR3 is 14 amino acids. The DNA of the CDR3 is TGTGCCAGCAGCGTCTTGTTGGGCAATCAGCCCCAGCATTTT. It codes for CASSVLLGNQPQHF.

This chain links TRBV30 with TRBJ2-7; the D gene could be TRBD1 or TRBD2 (5 bases each). The CDR3 is 11 amino acids. Per the germline V gene, CDR1 is GTSNPN and CDR2 is SVGIG (reference sequence). V lost 5 bases, J lost 7 bases, and 12 bases lay in between. The CDR3 DNA is TGTGCCTGGTCTCGGGGCCCTGAGCAGTACTTC. As protein: CAWSRGPEQYF.